These 3 T cell receptor beta chains came from one sample sequenced in a study of identical twins. TCRdb itself ran the 5' RACE reads through MiXCR, one entry per CDR3 protein. The sample holds 550,000 to 800,000 distinct CDR3 sequences, just over 7% seen once. The data were also submitted as part of a second study, on yellow fever vaccine responses in identical twins.

Sequencing was done on a sample of PBMCs. The source of these receptors is a woman aged 18 to 35 in good health.

The chain links TRBV5-6 to TRBJ2-7; D uncertain. V was cut by 6 bases and J by 4 bases, with 17 bases left in between. This CDR3 has 14 amino acids. Germline CDR1 is SGHDT and CDR2 is YYEEEE. The CDR3 loop reads CASTRRLQTYEQYF. DNA for the CDR3: TGTGCCAGCACCCGGCGACTTCAAACGTACGAGCAGTACTTC.

The sample holds a few counts of this clonotype. This chain joins TRBV25-1 and TRBJ2-1; D may be TRBD2 (6 bases). Looked up from germline, CDR1 is MGHDK and CDR2 is SYGVNS. This CDR3 has 13 amino acids. Trimming removed 7 bases from V and 7 bases from J, with 14 bases in between. The CDR3, as DNA: TGTGCCAGCACGTGGGACTGGTCGAATGAGCAGTTCTTC. Translated: CASTWDWSNEQFF.

This clonotype was observed a handful of times. The chain joins TRBV10-3 to TRBJ2-1; 7 bases match TRBD1. The CDR3 has 11 amino acids. V gave up 8 bases and J gave up 6 bases; unmatched junction bases: 1. Germline V gene data show CDR1 as ENHRY and CDR2 as SYGVKD. The CDR3 DNA sequence: TGTGCCATCGGACAGGTCAATGAGCAGTTCTTC. Protein product: CAIGQVNEQFF.